This T cell receptor (beta chain) was documented in a study of T cell repertoires in cytomegalovirus infection. Study-level information: CMV infection and matching HLA type were both indicated by public TCR beta signatures.

This clonotype appeared a few times. Its specificity is unknown. This CDR3 is 13 amino acids long. The junction had 5 bases not matched to a gene; V was cut back by 4 bases and J by 5 bases. Looked up from germline, CDR1 is DFQATT and CDR2 is SNEGSKA (reference sequence). Study outcomes and limitations: Within the response measured ex vivo, HLA-C-restricted CMV-specific TCR beta clonotypes were dominant.

A single record per CDR3 protein comes from TCRdb applying MiXCR to the reads. The sample has about 270,000 distinct CDR3 sequences; about 20% are singletons. Specimen: cultured PBMCs, collected from culture after CMV antigen stimulation. The source of this sequence is a human donor in good health (CMV status not recorded). Some clones in this sample may be carry-over from other donors' samples. The chain recombines TRBV20-1 with TRBJ2-7, with 10 nucleotides matching TRBD2. Written as DNA, the CDR3 is TGCAGTGCTAACCGAGCGGGAGGGGACGAGCAGTACGTC. This translates into CSANRAGGDEQYV.